One sample yielded the 13 T cell receptor beta chains listed below, sequenced in a study of neoadjuvant anti-PD-1 for oral cavity cancer. Method: immunoSEQ multiplex PCR; TCRdb's copy keeps in-frame clones and lacks some. This repertoire shows 60,000 to 80,000 clones, approximately 80% found once; its top ten account for approximately 2.8%. This specimen was PBMCs, taken before nivolumab (anti-PD-1) treatment. All receptors come from a person aged 40 to 85 with oral cavity squamous cell carcinoma.

This chain uses TRBV30 with TRBJ2-5; no definite D call. Trimming took off 5 bases at V and 4 bases at J, with 11 bases between the two ends. The germline V gene has CDR1 GTSNPN and CDR2 SVGIG (reference sequence). The CDR3 contains 12 residues. CDR3 sequence reads: CAWAGDGETQYF. DNA of the CDR3: TGTGCCTGGGCCGGAGATGGAGAGACCCAGTACTTC.

The genes are TRBV27 and TRBJ1-1, with D maybe TRBD1 (6 bases). CDR1 is MNHEY, CDR2 SMNVEV, per germline (reference sequence). The CDR3 loop spans 14 amino acids. Deletions cut 4 bases from V and 3 bases from J, with 12 bases between. The CDR3: CASSWGGPDTEAFF. CDR3 DNA sequence: TGTGCCAGCAGTTGGGGGGGCCCAGACACTGAAGCTTTCTTT.

Concerning this clone: This sample also contains other DNA sequences that code for the same CDR3. The chain combines TRBV2 with TRBJ1-6, with TRBD1 identical over 7 bases. The CDR3 contains 14 residues. Germline-derived CDR1 and CDR2 are SNHLY and FYNNEI. V lost 6 bases, J lost 7 bases, and 6 bases stayed unmatched. CDR3 in DNA: TGTGCCAGCAGCCCCCAGGGGGGGAATTCACCCCTCCACTTT. Protein: CASSPQGGNSPLHF.

This chain joins TRBV6-4 and TRBJ2-1; no clear D gene. V was clipped by 6 bases and J by 0 bases, with 15 bases between them. CDR3 length: 16 amino acids. Germline CDR1 and CDR2: MRHNA and SNTAGT. The CDR3 DNA reads TGTGCCAGCAGCTCCGAAACGAGTAGCTCCTACAATGAGCAGTTCTTC. Protein sequence: CASSSETSSSYNEQFF.

The CDR3, as DNA: TGTGCCAGCTCACCCCCGACAGGGGATGAGCAGTTCTTC. Protein: CASSPPTGDEQFF. The chain carries TRBV18 and TRBJ2-1, with 8 bases that match TRBD1. Trimming at V came to 3 bases and at J to 8 bases, leaving 3 bases not matched to a gene. The CDR3 runs to 13 residues. Germline V CDR1 and CDR2: KGHSH, LQKENI.

The chain carries TRBV7-9 and TRBJ2-3; 13 bases fit TRBD2. Germline CDR1 is SEHNR and CDR2 is FQNEAQ (reference sequence). The CDR3 totals 15 residues. With 4 bases clipped from V and 6 bases from J, the junction kept 4 bases outside the gene matches. CDR3 nucleotides: TGTGCCAGCAGCTCCGGACTAGCGGGGGCGGATACGCAGTATTTT. Protein sequence: CASSSGLAGADTQYF.

The V gene is TRBV29-1, the J gene TRBJ2-7; perhaps TRBD2 as D (6 bases). This CDR3 has 12 amino acids. V was cut by 7 bases and J by 3 bases, with 13 bases left in between. Germline V gene data show CDR1 as SQVTM and CDR2 as ANQGSEA. This CDR3 reads CSADGGGYEQYF. In nucleotides, the CDR3 is TGCAGCGCGGACGGGGGAGGCTACGAGCAGTACTTC.

The chain has TRBV25-1 and TRBJ2-1; 11 bases match TRBD2. CDR1 is MGHDK, CDR2 SYGVNS, per germline. Unmatched junction bases numbered 3, after V lost 6 bases and J lost 2 bases. The CDR3 loop spans 15 amino acids. CDR3 DNA sequence: TGTGCCAGCAGAGTTAGCGGGGGGGCCTACAATGAGCAGTTCTTC. Its protein product is CASRVSGGAYNEQFF.

The V and J genes are TRBV11-3 and TRBJ1-1; D possibly corresponds to TRBD1 (5 bases). V was trimmed by 5 bases and J by 1 base, leaving 11 bases between them. Germline CDR1 and CDR2: SGHNT and YENEEA. The CDR3 length is 14 residues. The CDR3 DNA sequence: TGTGCCAGCAGCCCTGGGACGGGGAACACTGAAGCTTTCTTT. Translated: CASSPGTGNTEAFF.

This clone counts as medium-sized. The V call is TRBV10-2, the J call TRBJ2-6; tentative D call: TRBD1 (6 bases). Trimming pared 6 bases from V and 0 bases from J, leaving 15 bases between. Germline V gives CDR1 WSHSY, CDR2 SAAADI. The CDR3 loop spans 17 amino acids. The CDR3: CASRKGVANSGANVLTF. CDR3 bases: TGCGCCAGCAGAAAGGGGGTTGCTAACTCTGGGGCCAACGTCCTGACTTTC.

Comment on this clone: In the same sample, other DNA sequences code for this CDR3. J is TRBJ2-1 and V is TRBV15; 9 nucleotides line up with TRBD2. V gave up 3 bases and J gave up 7 bases; unmatched junction bases: 4. The CDR3 consists of 14 residues. Germline loops: CDR1 LNHNV, CDR2 YYDKDF (reference sequence). CDR3 bases: TGTGCCACCAGCAGGGGGGCGGGAGGGAATGAGCAGTTCTTC. It codes for CATSRGAGGNEQFF. Based on the CDR3 plus reference TRBV15 and TRBJ2-1, the full variable domain is DAMVIQNPRYQVTQFGKPVTLSCSQTLNHNVMYWYQQKSSQAPKLLFHYYDKDFNNEADTPDNFQSRRPNTSFCFLDIRSPGLGDTAMYLCATSRGAGGNEQFFGPGTRLTVL.

This clone has just a few counts. The chain employs TRBV6-1 and TRBJ2-2; the match to TRBD1 covers 7 bases. CDR3 length equals 14 residues. Trimming removed 4 bases from V and 4 bases from J; junction bases left unmatched: 3. CDR1 MNHNS and CDR2 SASEGT come from the germline V gene. The CDR3 DNA reads TGTGCCAGCAGTGGACAGGGAGCCACCGGGGAGCTGTTTTTT. Translating it yields CASSGQGATGELFF.

V is TRBV30 and J is TRBJ1-5; D is uncertain. CDR1 is GTSNPN and CDR2 is SVGIG in the germline V gene (reference sequence). The CDR3 is made up of 12 amino acids. Trimming stripped 2 bases from V and 3 bases from J, with 5 bases between. DNA for the CDR3: TGTGCCTGGAGTAAGAACAATCAGCCCCAGCATTTT. Residues: CAWSKNNQPQHF.